This TCR beta chain was sequenced during a study of regulatory T cells. Study-level results: Patient repertoires had restricted TRB V-J pairs and skewed V and J usage, most in Tregs. Hydrophobic residues at CDR3 positions 6 and 7 were enriched in conventional CD4+ T cells of CD3G-deficient patients.

Primers: 52 TRBV forward and 13 TRBJ reverse. TCRdb's copy holds only in-frame clones and misses some; the assay was immunoSEQ multiplex PCR. The sample consists of about 30,000 clones, about nine tenths of them appearing once. The germline gives CDR1 MNHEY, CDR2 SVGAGI. Trimming removed 7 bases from V and 4 bases from J, with 13 bases in between. This CDR3 has 13 amino acids. In the case of this clone: Its target is unknown.

V usage is TRBV6-5 and J usage is TRBJ1-1, with a weak D call TRBD1 (5 bases). Sequenced sample: conventional CD4+ T cells sorted from blood. This sequence originates from a person under 35 with CD3G deficiency. For the CDR3, the DNA is TGTGCCAGCAAGGCCCTCCAGGGCACTGAAGCTTTCTTT. It specifies CASKALQGTEAFF.